This T cell receptor (beta chain) was captured in a study of blood T cell repertoires in COVID-19. Turning to the study itself: T cells, B-cell-depleted T cells, or PBMCs provided the cDNA or gDNA that served as material.

This CDR3 contains 16 residues. Germline loops: CDR1 LNHDA, CDR2 SQIVND (reference sequence). The junction had 7 bases not matched to a gene; V was cut back by 6 bases and J by 2 bases. Original processing methods: The authors estimated nucleated cell counts from reference gene primer amplification. Some clones are missing from TCRdb's copy, which holds only in-frame ones; the method was immunoSEQ multiplex PCR. The V and J calls and clone size were taken over from that table, and D and trimming were inferred from the DNA. In the table there are some 150,000 clones, around 82% of which are singletons.

Sequenced material: peripheral blood. The source of this sequence is a woman between 55 and 75 years old with acute or convalescent COVID-19. The chain links TRBV19 to TRBJ2-2; 9 bases match TRBD2. CDR3 nucleotide sequence: TGTGCCAGTAGGGGGATAGCGGGAGCTAACACCGGGGAGCTGTTTTTT. Its translation is CASRGIAGANTGELFF.